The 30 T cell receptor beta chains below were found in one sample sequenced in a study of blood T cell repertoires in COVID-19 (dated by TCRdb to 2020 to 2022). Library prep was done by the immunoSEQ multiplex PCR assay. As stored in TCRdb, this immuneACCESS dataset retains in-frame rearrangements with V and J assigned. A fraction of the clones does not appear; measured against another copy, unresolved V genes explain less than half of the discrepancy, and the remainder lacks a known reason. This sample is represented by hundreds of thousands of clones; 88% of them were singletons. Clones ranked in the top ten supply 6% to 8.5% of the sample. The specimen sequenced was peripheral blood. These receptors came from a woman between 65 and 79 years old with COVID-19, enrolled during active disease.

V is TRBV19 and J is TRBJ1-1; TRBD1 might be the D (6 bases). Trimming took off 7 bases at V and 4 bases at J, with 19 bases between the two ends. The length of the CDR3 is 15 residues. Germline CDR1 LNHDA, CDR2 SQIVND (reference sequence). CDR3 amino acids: CASTLSGGAGTEAFF. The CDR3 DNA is TGTGCCAGTACCTTGTCGGGGGGGGCCGGCACTGAAGCTTTCTTT.

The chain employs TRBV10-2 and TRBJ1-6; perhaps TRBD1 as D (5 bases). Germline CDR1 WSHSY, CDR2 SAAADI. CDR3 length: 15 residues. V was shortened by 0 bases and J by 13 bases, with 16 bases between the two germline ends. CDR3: CASSESSSGAGPLHF. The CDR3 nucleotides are TGCGCCAGCAGTGAGTCGTCTAGCGGGGCGGGCCCCCTCCACTTT.

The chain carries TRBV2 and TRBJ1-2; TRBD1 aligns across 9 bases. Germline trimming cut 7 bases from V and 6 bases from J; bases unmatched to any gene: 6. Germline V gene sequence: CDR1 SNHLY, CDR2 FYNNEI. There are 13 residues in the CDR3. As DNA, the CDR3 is TGTGCCAGCAATCCGGGACAGGGACATGGCTACACCTTC. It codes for CASNPGQGHGYTF. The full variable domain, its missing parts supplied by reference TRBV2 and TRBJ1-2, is EPEVTQTPSHQVTQMGQEVILRCVPISNHLYFYWYRQILGQKVEFLVSFYNNEISEKSEIFDDQFSVERPDGSNFTLKIRSTKLEDSAMYFCASNPGQGHGYTFGSGTRLTVV.

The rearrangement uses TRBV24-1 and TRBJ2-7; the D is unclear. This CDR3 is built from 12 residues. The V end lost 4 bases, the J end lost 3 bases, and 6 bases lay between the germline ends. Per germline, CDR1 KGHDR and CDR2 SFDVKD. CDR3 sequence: CATSDYSYEQYF. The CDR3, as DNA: TGTGCCACCAGTGACTACAGCTACGAGCAGTACTTC.

The chain's CDR3 is CAASWTERNSGNTIYF. CDR3 coding DNA: TGTGCCGCGTCTTGGACAGAGAGAAACTCTGGAAACACCATATATTTT. The gene calls are TRBV24-1 and TRBJ1-3; D is possibly TRBD1 (6 bases). V shed 12 bases and J shed 0 bases, with 20 bases lying between them. Germline V lookup: CDR1 KGHDR, CDR2 SFDVKD. This CDR3 contains 16 residues.

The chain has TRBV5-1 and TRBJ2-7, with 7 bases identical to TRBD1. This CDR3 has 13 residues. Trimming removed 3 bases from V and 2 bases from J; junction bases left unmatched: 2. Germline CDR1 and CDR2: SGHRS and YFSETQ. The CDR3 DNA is TGCGCCAGCAGCTCGACAGGGACCTACGAGCAGTACTTC. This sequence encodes CASSSTGTYEQYF.

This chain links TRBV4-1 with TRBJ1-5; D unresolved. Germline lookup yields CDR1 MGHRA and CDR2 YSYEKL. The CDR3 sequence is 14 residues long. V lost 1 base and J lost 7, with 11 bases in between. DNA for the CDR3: TGCGCCAGCAGCCAAGTAAGCCTCGAACAGCCCCAGCATTTT. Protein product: CASSQVSLEQPQHF.

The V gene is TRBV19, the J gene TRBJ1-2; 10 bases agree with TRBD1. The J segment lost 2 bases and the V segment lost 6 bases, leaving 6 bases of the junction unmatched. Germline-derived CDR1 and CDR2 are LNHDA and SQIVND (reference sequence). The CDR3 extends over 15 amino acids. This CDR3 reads CASRPRTGGNYGYTF. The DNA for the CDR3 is TGTGCCAGTAGGCCTCGGACAGGGGGAAACTATGGCTACACCTTC.

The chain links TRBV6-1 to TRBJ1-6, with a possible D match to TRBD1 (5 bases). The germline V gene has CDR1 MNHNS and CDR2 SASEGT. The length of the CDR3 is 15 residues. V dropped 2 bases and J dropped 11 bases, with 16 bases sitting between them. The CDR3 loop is CASSEIETDPAPLHF. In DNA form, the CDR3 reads TGTGCCAGCAGTGAAATTGAGACAGATCCCGCACCCCTCCACTTT.

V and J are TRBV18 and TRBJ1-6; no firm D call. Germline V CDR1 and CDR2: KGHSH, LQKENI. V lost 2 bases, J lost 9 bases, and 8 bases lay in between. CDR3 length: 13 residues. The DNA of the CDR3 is TGTGCCAGCTCACCAGACTCTTCTTCACCCCTCCACTTT. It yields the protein CASSPDSSSPLHF.

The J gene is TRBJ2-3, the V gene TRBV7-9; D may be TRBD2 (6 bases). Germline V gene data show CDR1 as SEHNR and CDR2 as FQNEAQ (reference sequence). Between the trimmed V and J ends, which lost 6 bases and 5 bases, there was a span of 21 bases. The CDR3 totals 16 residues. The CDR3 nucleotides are TGTGCCAGCAGTCTAACCGGGACTGCGATGGTAGATACGCAGTATTTT. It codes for CASSLTGTAMVDTQYF.

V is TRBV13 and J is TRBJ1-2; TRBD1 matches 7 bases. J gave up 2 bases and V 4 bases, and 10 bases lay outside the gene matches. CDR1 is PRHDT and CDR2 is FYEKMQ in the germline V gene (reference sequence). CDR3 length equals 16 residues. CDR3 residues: CASSSADRSLNYGYTF. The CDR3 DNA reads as TGTGCCAGCAGCTCTGCGGACAGGTCCCTAAACTATGGCTACACCTTC.

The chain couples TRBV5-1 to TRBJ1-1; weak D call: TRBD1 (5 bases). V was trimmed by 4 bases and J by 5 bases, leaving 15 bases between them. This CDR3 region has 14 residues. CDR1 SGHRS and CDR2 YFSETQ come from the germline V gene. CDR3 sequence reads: CASSQGQATTEAFF. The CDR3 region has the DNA TGCGCCAGCAGCCAGGGCCAGGCAACTACTGAAGCTTTCTTT.

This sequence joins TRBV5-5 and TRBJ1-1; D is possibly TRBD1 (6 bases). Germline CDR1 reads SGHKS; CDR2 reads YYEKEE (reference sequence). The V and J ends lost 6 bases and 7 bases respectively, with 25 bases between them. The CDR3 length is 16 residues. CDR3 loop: CASKYGTIAPRGEAFF. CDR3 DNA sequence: TGTGCCAGCAAGTACGGGACAATCGCCCCAAGGGGTGAAGCTTTCTTT. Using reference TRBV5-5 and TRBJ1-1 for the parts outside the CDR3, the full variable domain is DAGVTQSPTHLIKTRGQQVTLRCSPISGHKSVSWYQQVLGQGPQFIFQYYEKEERGRGNFPDRFSARQFPNYSSELNVNALLLGDSALYLCASKYGTIAPRGEAFFGQGTRLTVV.

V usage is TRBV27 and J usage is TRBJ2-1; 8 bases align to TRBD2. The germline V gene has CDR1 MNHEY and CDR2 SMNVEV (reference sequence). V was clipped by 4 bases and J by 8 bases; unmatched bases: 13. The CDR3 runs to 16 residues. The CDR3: CASSSTGLAFMYEQFF. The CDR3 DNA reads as TGTGCCAGCAGTTCAACTGGACTAGCCTTTATGTATGAGCAGTTCTTC.

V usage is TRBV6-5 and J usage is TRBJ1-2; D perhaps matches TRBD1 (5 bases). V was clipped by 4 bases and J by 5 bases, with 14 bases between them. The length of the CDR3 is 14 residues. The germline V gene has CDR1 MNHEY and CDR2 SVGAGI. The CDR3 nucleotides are TGTGCCAGCAGTTTAGGGGCAGGCTCTTATGGCTACACCTTC. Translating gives CASSLGAGSYGYTF.

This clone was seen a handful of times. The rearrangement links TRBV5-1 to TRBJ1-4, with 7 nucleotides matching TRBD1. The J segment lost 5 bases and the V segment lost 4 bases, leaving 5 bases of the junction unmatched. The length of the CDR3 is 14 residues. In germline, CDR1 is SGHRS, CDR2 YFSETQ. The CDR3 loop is CASSRDSSNEKLFF. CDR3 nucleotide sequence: TGCGCCAGCAGCCGGGACAGTTCCAATGAAAAACTGTTTTTT.

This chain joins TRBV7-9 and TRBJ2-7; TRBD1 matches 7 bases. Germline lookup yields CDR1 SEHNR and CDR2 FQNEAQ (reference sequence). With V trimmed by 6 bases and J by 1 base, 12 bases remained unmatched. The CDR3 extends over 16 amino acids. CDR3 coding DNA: TGTGCCAGCAGAAACATAGCCGGGACAGCGTCCTACGAGCAGTACTTC. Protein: CASRNIAGTASYEQYF.

CDR3 sequence (DNA): TGCAGCGTTGAGCTACCTATGAGGGATGGTAGCTACACCTTC. Protein sequence: CSVELPMRDGSYTF. The chain uses TRBV29-1 and TRBJ1-2; D unclear. Trimming removed 3 bases at V and 9 bases at J, with 20 bases between. Germline V gives CDR1 SQVTM, CDR2 ANQGSEA. The CDR3 covers 14 residues.

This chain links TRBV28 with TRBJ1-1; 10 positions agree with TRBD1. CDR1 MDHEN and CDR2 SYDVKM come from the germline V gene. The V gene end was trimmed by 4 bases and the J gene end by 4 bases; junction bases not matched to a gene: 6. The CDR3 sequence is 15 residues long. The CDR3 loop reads CASSSPGQGTTEAFF. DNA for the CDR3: TGTGCCAGCAGTTCCCCGGGACAGGGGACCACTGAAGCTTTCTTT.

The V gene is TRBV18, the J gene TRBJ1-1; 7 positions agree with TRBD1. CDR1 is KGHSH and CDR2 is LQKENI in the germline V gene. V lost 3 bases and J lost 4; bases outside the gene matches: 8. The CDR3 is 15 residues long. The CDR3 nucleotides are TGTGCCAGCTCACCTCAAGGGGGCGGAATCACTGAAGCTTTCTTT. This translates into CASSPQGGGITEAFF.

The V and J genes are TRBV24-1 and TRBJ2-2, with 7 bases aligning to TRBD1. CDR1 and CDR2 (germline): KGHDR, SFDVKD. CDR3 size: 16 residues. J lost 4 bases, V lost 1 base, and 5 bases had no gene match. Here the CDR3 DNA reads TGTGCCACCAGTGATTTTGGGACAGCAGCCACCGGGGAGCTGTTTTTT. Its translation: CATSDFGTAATGELFF.

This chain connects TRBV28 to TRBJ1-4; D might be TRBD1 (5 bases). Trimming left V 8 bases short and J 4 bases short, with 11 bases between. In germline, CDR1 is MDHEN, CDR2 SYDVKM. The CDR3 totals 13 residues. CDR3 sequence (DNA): TGTGCCAGCCTCGACAGACATAATGAAAAACTGTTTTTT. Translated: CASLDRHNEKLFF.

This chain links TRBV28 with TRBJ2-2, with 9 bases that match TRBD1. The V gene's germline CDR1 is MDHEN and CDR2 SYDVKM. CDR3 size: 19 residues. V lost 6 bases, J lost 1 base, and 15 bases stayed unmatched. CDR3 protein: CASRTLATGGIGNTGELFF. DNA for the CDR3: TGTGCCAGCAGAACTCTCGCCACAGGGGGCATTGGGAACACCGGGGAGCTGTTTTTT.

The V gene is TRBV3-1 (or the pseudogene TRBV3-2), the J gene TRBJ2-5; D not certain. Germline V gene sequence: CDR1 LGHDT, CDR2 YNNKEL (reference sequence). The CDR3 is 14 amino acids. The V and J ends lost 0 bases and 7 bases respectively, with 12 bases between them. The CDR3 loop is CASSQDMAGRTQYF. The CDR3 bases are TGTGCCAGCAGCCAAGATATGGCAGGAAGGACCCAGTACTTC.

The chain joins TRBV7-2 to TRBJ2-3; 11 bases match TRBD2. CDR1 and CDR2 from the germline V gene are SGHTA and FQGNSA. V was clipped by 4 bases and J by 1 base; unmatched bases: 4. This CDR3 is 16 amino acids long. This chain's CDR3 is CASSSRLAGRTDTQYF. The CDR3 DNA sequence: TGTGCCAGCAGCTCCCGACTAGCGGGGCGCACAGATACGCAGTATTTT.

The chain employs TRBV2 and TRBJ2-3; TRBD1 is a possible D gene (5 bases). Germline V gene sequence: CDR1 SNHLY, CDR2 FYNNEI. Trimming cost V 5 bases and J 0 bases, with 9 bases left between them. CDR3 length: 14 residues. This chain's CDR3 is CASSKQASTDTQYF. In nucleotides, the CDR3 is TGTGCCAGCAGTAAACAGGCAAGCACAGATACGCAGTATTTT.

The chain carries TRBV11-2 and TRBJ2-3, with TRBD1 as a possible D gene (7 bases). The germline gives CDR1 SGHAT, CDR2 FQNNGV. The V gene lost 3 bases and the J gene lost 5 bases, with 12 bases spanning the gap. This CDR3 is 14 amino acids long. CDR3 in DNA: TGTGCCAGCAGCTTCGGCAGGGGGGAAGATACGCAGTATTTT. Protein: CASSFGRGEDTQYF.

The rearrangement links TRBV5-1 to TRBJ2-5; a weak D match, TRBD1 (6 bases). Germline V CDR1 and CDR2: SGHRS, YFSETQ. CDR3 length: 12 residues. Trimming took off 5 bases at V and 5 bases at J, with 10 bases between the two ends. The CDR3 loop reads CASRTGRETQYF. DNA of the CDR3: TGCGCCAGCAGGACAGGACGGGAGACCCAGTACTTC. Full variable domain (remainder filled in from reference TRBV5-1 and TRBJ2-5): KAGVTQTPRYLIKTRGQQVTLSCSPISGHRSVSWYQQTPGQGLQFLFEYFSETQRNKGNFPGRFSGRQFSNSRSEMNVSTLELGDSALYLCASRTGRETQYFGPGTRLLVL.

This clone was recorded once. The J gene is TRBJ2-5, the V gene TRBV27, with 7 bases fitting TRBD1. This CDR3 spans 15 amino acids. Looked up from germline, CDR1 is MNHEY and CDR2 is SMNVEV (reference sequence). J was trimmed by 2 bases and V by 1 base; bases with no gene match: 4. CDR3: CASSLYSRGQETQYF. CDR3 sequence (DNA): TGTGCCAGCAGTTTATATAGCAGGGGGCAAGAGACCCAGTACTTC.